This T cell receptor (beta chain) was recovered during a study of OX40 agonist ivuxolimab in advanced cancers. Findings and limits, study-wide: Specificity for antigen went undetermined in the expanded peripheral T cells.

The germline V gene has CDR1 LNHNV and CDR2 YYDKDF (reference sequence). V lost 0 bases and J 4 bases, leaving 9 bases between the germline ends. This CDR3 is built from 14 residues. For this clone: Antigen unknown.

Measured with immunoSEQ multiplex PCR; TCRdb has only the in-frame clones, and not every one. The sample yields some 31,000 clones, 80% to 90% seen once. Source: CD4+ or CD8+ T cells sorted from blood, taken in a trial of the OX40 agonist ivuxolimab. The chain recombines TRBV15 with TRBJ2-5; D might be TRBD1 or TRBD2, each matching 5 bases. The receptor was derived from an adult with an advanced solid tumor such as melanoma, head and neck, liver or kidney cancer. The CDR3 DNA reads as TGTGCCACCAGCAGAGATCCTGGGGGAGAGACCCAGTACTTC. Translated, it gives CATSRDPGGETQYF. Together with reference TRBV15 and TRBJ2-5, the CDR3 gives the full variable domain: DAMVIQNPRYQVTQFGKPVTLSCSQTLNHNVMYWYQQKSSQAPKLLFHYYDKDFNNEADTPDNFQSRRPNTSFCFLDIRSPGLGDTAMYLCATSRDPGGETQYFGPGTRLLVL.